The clone carrying this T cell receptor (beta chain) was seen at least ten times. Its antigen is currently unknown. The sample originates from a study of T cell repertoires in cytomegalovirus infection. For the study at large: The public TCR beta signatures pointed to both CMV infection and matching HLA type.

Study-wide results and limits: HLA-C-restricted TCR beta clonotypes specific for CMV led the ex vivo response.

TCRdb recomputed calls from the reads with MiXCR, one row per CDR3 protein. The data show more than 200,000 distinct CDR3 sequences, roughly 9.1% seen once. The TCR originated in a human donor in good health (CMV status not recorded). Some clones in this sample may be carry-over from other donors' samples. The specimen was PBMCs.

CDR3 amino acids: CASSLDLDRGRGTDTQYF. As DNA, the CDR3 is TGTGCCAGCAGCTTAGATTTGGACAGGGGGCGAGGCACAGATACGCAGTATTTT. This chain joins TRBV7-8 and TRBJ2-3; 11 nucleotides agree with TRBD1. J was trimmed by 1 base and V by 1 base; bases with no gene match: 7. The CDR3 loop spans 18 amino acids. Germline CDR1 and CDR2: SGHVS and FQNEAQ.